This T cell receptor beta chain was retrieved from a study of early stage breast cancer tumors. The germline V gene encodes CDR1 MNHEY and CDR2 SVGAGI. This CDR3 has 15 residues. V was shortened by 0 bases and J by 2 bases, with 11 bases between the two germline ends. Study-level results: Most shared enriched TCRB sequences were commonly generated ones.

Clones were sequenced by immunoSEQ multiplex PCR, and TCRdb holds only the in-frame ones, with some missing. The sample carries under 75,000 clones, around 80% recorded once. This clone was observed once. Its antigen is undetermined. Material for sequencing was blood. The rearrangement uses TRBV6-5 and TRBJ2-7; D is unresolved. The origin of this receptor is a person in their thirties with breast cancer. The CDR3: CASSYSMQDAYEQYF. The CDR3 bases are TGTGCCAGCAGTTACTCAATGCAGGACGCCTACGAGCAGTACTTC.